This TCR beta chain was recovered during a study of identical twins. The authors used template switching to add a universal primer site and gave cDNA unique molecular identifiers. TCRdb re-analysed the 5' RACE reads in MiXCR, keeping a single row per CDR3 protein. The table shows approximately 220,000 distinct CDR3 sequences, with roughly 10% occurring only once. This CDR3 contains 14 residues. Trimming cost V 3 bases and J 7 bases, with 15 bases left between them. This clonotype occurred many times. Its antigen is unidentified. The study's findings and limits: The degree of excess twin sharing was weaker in beta out-of-frame sequences.

Healthy Caucasian individuals made up all the donors. This sequence was found in a woman aged 18-29 years in good health. The sequenced material came from memory (CD45RO+) T cells sorted from blood. This chain links TRBV12-3 or TRBV12-4 with TRBJ1-1; TRBD1 might be the D (5 bases). The CDR3 region has the DNA TGTGCCAGCAGTTTCCGGCAGGGTACGGGTGAAGCTTTCTTT. This sequence encodes CASSFRQGTGEAFF.